The source of this TCR beta chain is a study of blood T cell repertoires in COVID-19. Study in general: From the United States, Italy and Spain came samples of acute and convalescent COVID-19. In each case, the material was cDNA or gDNA derived from T cells, B-cell-depleted T cells, or PBMCs.

CDR1 is SGHRS, CDR2 YFSETQ, per germline. V trimming: 5 bases; J trimming: 6 bases; junction bases outside the gene matches: 21. CDR3 size: 18 residues. Per the study methods: Amplified reference gene primers provided the basis for estimating nucleated cell counts. Sequenced by immunoSEQ multiplex PCR; TCRdb stores in-frame clones only, minus some. V and J calls plus clone size are reproduced from that table; the DNA served to infer D and trimming. The sample has about 330,000 clones; roughly 90% are singletons. V and J are TRBV5-1 and TRBJ2-7; the match to TRBD1 covers 9 bases. The clonotype originates from a man in his late teens or twenties who had recovered from COVID-19. The material sequenced was peripheral blood. The chain's CDR3 is CASSPTGGQGSGKGEQYF. The CDR3 DNA reads as TGCGCCAGCAGTCCTACTGGGGGACAGGGCTCTGGGAAGGGCGAGCAGTACTTC. Full variable domain (missing parts from reference TRBV5-1 and TRBJ2-7): KAGVTQTPRYLIKTRGQQVTLSCSPISGHRSVSWYQQTPGQGLQFLFEYFSETQRNKGNFPGRFSGRQFSNSRSEMNVSTLELGDSALYLCASSPTGGQGSGKGEQYFGPGTRLTVT.